The 6 T cell receptor beta chains given below trace back to one sample, sequenced in a study of cytomegalovirus exposure and HLA in healthy donors. Primers for the PCR totalled 60 Vbeta and 13 Jbeta. Clones were sequenced by immunoSEQ multiplex PCR, and TCRdb holds only the in-frame ones, with some missing. The data contain approximately 180,000 clones, roughly 80% of them singletons. Material: PBMCs. The source of these receptors is a man between 18 and 35 years old in good health and CMV-seronegative.

The chain is built from TRBV4-1 and TRBJ2-7; the D gene is possibly TRBD2 (5 bases). Germline V gene lookup returns CDR1 MGHRA and CDR2 YSYEKL. The CDR3 is 12 amino acids. V lost 5 bases and J lost 4, with 9 bases in between. CDR3 DNA: TGCGCCAGCAGCGACCTAGCTTACGAGCAGTACTTC. Translated: CASSDLAYEQYF.

The chain combines TRBV25-1 with TRBJ1-4; TRBD1 aligns across 11 bases. This CDR3 has 16 amino acids. V lost 5 bases and J lost 7; bases outside the gene matches: 9. Germline values: CDR1 MGHDK, CDR2 SYGVNS. CDR3 sequence: CASSPAGTGGFEKLFF. CDR3 nucleotides: TGTGCCAGCAGTCCTGCCGGGACAGGGGGTTTTGAAAAACTGTTTTTT. The entire variable domain, with the rest obtained from reference TRBV25-1 and TRBJ1-4, is as follows: EADIYQTPRYLVIGTGKKITLECSQTMGHDKMYWYQQDPGMELHLIHYSYGVNSTEKGDLSSESTVSRIRTEHFPLTLESARPSHTSQYLCASSPAGTGGFEKLFFGSGTQLSVL.

The genes are TRBV7-2 and TRBJ1-1; no definite D call. CDR3 length: 13 residues. Germline CDR1 and CDR2: SGHTA and FQGNSA. V lost 7 bases to trimming and J lost 1 base, with 10 bases between them. The CDR3 coding sequence is TGTGCCAGCAACAGTTGGGCGAACACTGAAGCTTTCTTT. This translates into CASNSWANTEAFF.

The J gene is TRBJ1-2, the V gene TRBV5-1, with TRBD1 as a possible D gene (5 bases). The V gene lost 4 bases and the J gene lost 2 bases, with 18 bases spanning the gap. CDR1 SGHRS and CDR2 YFSETQ come from the germline V gene. This CDR3 has 16 residues. CDR3: CASSPRAGSPNYGYTF. DNA of the CDR3: TGCGCCAGCAGCCCTCGGGCAGGGTCTCCCAACTATGGCTACACCTTC.

This chain connects TRBV19 to TRBJ1-1; a weak D match, TRBD1 (6 bases). V was cut by 3 bases and J by 6 bases, with 8 bases left in between. In germline, CDR1 is LNHDA, CDR2 SQIVND (reference sequence). This CDR3 region has 12 residues. The CDR3 DNA is TGTGCCAGTAGTATCGGGACATCTGAAGCTTTCTTT. Amino acid sequence: CASSIGTSEAFF.

The chain has TRBV6-6 and TRBJ2-7; tentatively, D is TRBD2 (5 bases). CDR3 length: 16 residues. V was clipped by 2 bases and J by 0 bases, with 14 bases between them. The germline V gene has CDR1 MNHNY and CDR2 SVGAGI (reference sequence). CDR3 DNA sequence: TGTGCCAGCAGTTACATCCTCCTAGCCGACTCCTACGAGCAGTACTTC. Translating it yields CASSYILLADSYEQYF.